A single sample gave rise to the 15 T cell receptor beta chains below, sequenced in a study of shared clonotypes between healthy human individuals. Method: immunoSEQ multiplex PCR; TCRdb's copy keeps in-frame clones and lacks some. In the table there are about 2.3 million clones, about 90% of which are singletons. Sequenced material: naive CD4+ T cells from PBMCs. As to subset: CD45RA+ positively selected. These TCRs come from a man in his late teens or twenties in good health. Some clones in this sample may be carry-over from other donors' samples.

The chain links TRBV7-2 to TRBJ1-3, with D tentatively TRBD1 (6 bases). The CDR3 covers 16 residues. Germline V gene lookup returns CDR1 SGHTA and CDR2 FQGNSA. Trimming shortened V by 0 bases and J by 0 bases, and 9 bases separated the two germline ends. CDR3 nucleotides: TGTGCCAGCAGCTTAGCCGGGACAAACTCTGGAAACACCATATATTTT. The encoded protein is CASSLAGTNSGNTIYF.

The V and J genes are TRBV7-2 and TRBJ2-5; D is possibly TRBD2 (6 bases). This CDR3 contains 15 residues. V gave up 5 bases and J gave up 5 bases, with 18 bases separating them. Germline lookup yields CDR1 SGHTA and CDR2 FQGNSA. In nucleotides, the CDR3 is TGTGCCAGCAGCCCCGCTAGCGACATGGGGGAGACCCAGTACTTC. Residues: CASSPASDMGETQYF. Drawing the rest from reference TRBV7-2 and TRBJ2-5, the complete variable domain is GAGVSQSPSNKVTEKGKDVELRCDPISGHTALYWYRQSLGQGLEFLIYFQGNSAPDKSGLPSDRFSAERTGGSVSTLTIQRTQQEDSAVYLCASSPASDMGETQYFGPGTRLLVL.

About this clone itself: This CDR3 is also generated by other DNA sequences in the sample. The rearrangement joins TRBV6-1 to TRBJ2-7; 9 bases line up with TRBD2. The germline V gene has CDR1 MNHNS and CDR2 SASEGT. There are 13 residues in the CDR3. V lost 6 bases and J lost 2; bases outside the gene matches: 2. The CDR3 region is CASRLAGTYEQYF. The CDR3 DNA is TGTGCCAGCAGGCTAGCGGGAACCTACGAGCAGTACTTC.

This clone occurred once. Sequence at one end of the junction differs from germline and may be a read error. The chain uses TRBV4-3 and TRBJ2-5; the D is unclear. Germline assignment: CDR1 LGHNA and CDR2 YSLEER. CDR3 length: 13 residues. The CDR3: CASSQAGQGTQYF. For the CDR3, the DNA is TGCGCCAGCAGCCAAGCGGGCCAAGGGACCCAGTACTTC.

The chain has TRBV6-1 and TRBJ2-3, with D unresolved. Trimming shortened V by 10 bases and J by 2 bases, and 13 bases separated the two germline ends. Germline V CDR1 and CDR2: MNHNS, SASEGT. The CDR3 has 13 amino acids. The CDR3 DNA is TGTGCCACCCCAAAGAGTTCCACAGATACGCAGTATTTT. Encoded protein: CATPKSSTDTQYF.

The rearrangement uses TRBV11-2 and TRBJ2-3; 12 positions agree with TRBD2. In germline, CDR1 is SGHAT, CDR2 FQNNGV. Unmatched junction bases numbered 14, after V lost 4 bases and J lost 6 bases. The CDR3 covers 18 residues. CDR3 protein: CASSSEERLAGVLDTQYF. CDR3 nucleotide sequence: TGTGCCAGCAGCTCCGAAGAGAGACTAGCGGGAGTTTTGGATACGCAGTATTTT.

This clone was seen only a few times. The rearrangement uses TRBV28 and TRBJ1-1; D is uncertain. The V gene's germline CDR1 is MDHEN and CDR2 SYDVKM. The CDR3 runs to 14 residues. Deletions cut 9 bases from V and 1 base from J, with 15 bases between. The CDR3 DNA sequence: TGTGCCAGTGGACTATCGGGGTGGAACACTGAAGCTTTCTTT. Translation gives CASGLSGWNTEAFF.

This clone was detected once. DNA of the CDR3: TGTGCCAGCAGCCCAGACCTGGGATATGGCTACACCTTC. Encoded protein: CASSPDLGYGYTF. The chain uses TRBV14 and TRBJ1-2, with D unclear. Trimming took off 4 bases at V and 5 bases at J, with 11 bases between the two ends. This CDR3 contains 13 residues. From germline, CDR1 is SGHDN and CDR2 FVKESK. Looking up the rest from reference TRBV14 and TRBJ1-2 gives the full variable domain: EAGVTQFPSHSVIEKGQTVTLRCDPISGHDNLYWYRRVMGKEIKFLLHFVKESKQDESGMPNNRFLAERTGGTYSTLKVQPAELEDSGVYFCASSPDLGYGYTFGSGTRLTVV.

J is TRBJ2-7 and V is TRBV19; 7 nucleotides match TRBD1. V lost 0 bases to trimming and J lost 3 bases; unmatched junction nucleotides: 5. This CDR3 region has 15 residues. Germline V gives CDR1 LNHDA, CDR2 SQIVND (reference sequence). The CDR3 loop is CASSIDLHRGYEQYF. The CDR3 bases are TGTGCCAGTAGTATAGATCTCCACAGGGGCTACGAGCAGTACTTC.

This chain links TRBV5-8 with TRBJ1-4; D remains unclear. The V gene's germline CDR1 is SGHTS and CDR2 YDEGEE. This CDR3 region has 14 residues. Trimming removed 2 bases from V and 4 bases from J, with 9 bases in between. CDR3 protein: CASSFGRVNEKLFF. CDR3 nucleotides: TGTGCCAGCAGCTTTGGCCGAGTTAATGAAAAACTGTTTTTT.

The chain combines TRBV9 with TRBJ2-5; D might be TRBD2 (6 bases). V was cut by 3 bases and J by 1 base, with 13 bases left in between. This CDR3 contains 15 residues. The germline gives CDR1 SGDLS, CDR2 YYNGEE. The DNA for the CDR3 is TGTGCCAGCAGCGCACGTCGTAGCGGCCAAGAGACCCAGTACTTC. This codes for CASSARRSGQETQYF.

The V gene is TRBV29-1, the J gene TRBJ1-1; 7 bases match TRBD1. The length of the CDR3 is 13 residues. V trimming: 4 bases; J trimming: 3 bases; junction bases outside the gene matches: 5. Germline CDR1 reads SQVTM; CDR2 reads ANQGSEA. The CDR3, as DNA: TGCAGCGTTGCCGGGACAGTTTACACTGAAGCTTTCTTT. Encoded protein: CSVAGTVYTEAFF.

This chain links TRBV5-1 with TRBJ2-5; tentatively, D is TRBD2 (5 bases). This CDR3 is built from 13 residues. Trimming removed 3 bases at V and 6 bases at J, with 12 bases between. Germline V CDR1 and CDR2: SGHRS, YFSETQ. CDR3 region: CASSYGLGQTQYF. CDR3 nucleotide sequence: TGCGCCAGCAGCTATGGACTTGGTCAGACCCAGTACTTC.

To note about this clone: One junction end does not reproduce the germline sequence, and a read error may be involved. CDR3 coding DNA: TGTGCCAGCGGTGACTGGAACCAAGAGACCCAGTACTTC. Translated, it gives CASGDWNQETQYF. This sequence joins TRBV2 and TRBJ2-5; D is ambiguous. The CDR3 has 13 residues. Germline CDR1 SNHLY, CDR2 FYNNEI. The entire variable domain, with the rest obtained from reference TRBV2 and TRBJ2-5, is as follows: EPEVTQTPSHQVTQMGQEVILRCVPISNHLYFYWYRQILGQKVEFLVSFYNNEISEKSEIFDDQFSVERPDGSNFTLKIRSTKLEDSAMYFCASGDWNQETQYFGPGTRLLVL.

This chain links TRBV28 with TRBJ1-5, with no clear D. This CDR3 has 13 amino acids. The V and J ends lost 5 bases and 3 bases respectively, with 8 bases between them. The germline V gene encodes CDR1 MDHEN and CDR2 SYDVKM. The CDR3 here is CASSGQLNQPQHF. The CDR3 DNA reads TGTGCCAGCAGTGGGCAGCTCAATCAGCCCCAGCATTTT. Full variable domain (missing parts from reference TRBV28 and TRBJ1-5): DVKVTQSSRYLVKRTGEKVFLECVQDMDHENMFWYRQDPGLGLRLIYFSYDVKMKEKGDIPEGYSVSREKKERFSLILESASTNQTSMYLCASSGQLNQPQHFGDGTRLSIL.